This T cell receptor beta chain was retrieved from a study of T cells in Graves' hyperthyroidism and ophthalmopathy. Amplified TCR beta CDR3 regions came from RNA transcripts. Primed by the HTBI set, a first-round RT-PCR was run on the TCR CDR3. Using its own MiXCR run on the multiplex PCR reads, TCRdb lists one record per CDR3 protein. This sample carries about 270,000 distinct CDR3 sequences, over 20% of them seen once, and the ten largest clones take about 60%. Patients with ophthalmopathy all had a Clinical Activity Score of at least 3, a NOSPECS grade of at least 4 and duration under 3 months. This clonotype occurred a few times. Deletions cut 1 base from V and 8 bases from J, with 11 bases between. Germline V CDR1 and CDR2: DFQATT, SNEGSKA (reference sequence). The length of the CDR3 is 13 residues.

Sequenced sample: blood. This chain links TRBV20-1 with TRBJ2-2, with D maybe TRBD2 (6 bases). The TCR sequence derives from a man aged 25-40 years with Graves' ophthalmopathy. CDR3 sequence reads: CSARGPRGGELFF. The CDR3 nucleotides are TGCAGTGCTAGAGGCCCACGGGGGGGGGAGCTGTTTTTT.